These T cell receptor beta chains were read from a single sample in a study of CD4+ T cells in melanoma. The repertoire was sequenced with immunoSEQ multiplex PCR; TCRdb's copy has only in-frame clones and lacks some. This sample has 9,600 or so clones; 69% occur once, and the top ten carry around a fifth. Material: peripheral blood. These receptors were obtained from a human donor with melanoma. Each CDR3 is given with its conserved first and last residue. The D gene is left open where the match is weak. Where a row states a size, it is once, few, many or the class of an expanded clone; other rows omit it.

cdr3_aa: CASRGSDNYEQYF
cdr3_nt: TGTGCCAGTAGAGGATCGGACAACTACGAGCAGTACTTC
v_call: TRBV14
j_call: TRBJ2-7
d_call: .
cdr3_length: 13
clone_size: .

cdr3_aa: CASSSTGTGGPYGYTF
cdr3_nt: TGTGCCAGCAGTTCAACCGGGACAGGGGGCCCCTATGGCTACACCTTC
v_call: TRBV9
j_call: TRBJ1-2
d_call: TRBD1
cdr3_length: 16
clone_size: many

cdr3_aa: CASGAGGYEQYF
cdr3_nt: TGTGCCAGCGGAGCGGGAGGCTACGAGCAGTACTTC
v_call: TRBV6-5
j_call: TRBJ2-7
d_call: TRBD2
cdr3_length: 12
clone_size: few

cdr3_aa: CASLGQGGEQYF
cdr3_nt: TGTGCCAGTCTCGGACAGGGAGGCGAGCAGTACTTC
v_call: TRBV19
j_call: TRBJ2-7
d_call: TRBD1
cdr3_length: 12
clone_size: few

cdr3_aa: CASSAGEYGQYF
cdr3_nt: TGTGCCAGCAGCGCAGGGGAATACGGGCAGTACTTC
v_call: TRBV6-5
j_call: TRBJ2-5
d_call: .
cdr3_length: 12
clone_size: .

cdr3_aa: CASSKGEPGADTQYF
cdr3_nt: TGTGCCAGTAGTAAGGGAGAACCCGGGGCAGATACGCAGTATTTT
v_call: TRBV19
j_call: TRBJ2-3
d_call: .
cdr3_length: 15
clone_size: .

cdr3_aa: CASSLGGGAGNTQYF
cdr3_nt: TGTGCCAGCAGCTTAGGCGGGGGGGCAGGAAATACGCAGTATTTT
v_call: TRBV7-2
j_call: TRBJ2-3
d_call: TRBD2
cdr3_length: 15
clone_size: .

cdr3_aa: CASREVPGFSYEQYF
cdr3_nt: TGTGCCAGCAGGGAAGTCCCGGGATTCTCCTACGAGCAGTACTTC
v_call: TRBV6-1
j_call: TRBJ2-7
d_call: .
cdr3_length: 15
clone_size: .

cdr3_aa: CASSADRGLYEQYF
cdr3_nt: TGTGCCAGCTCAGCCGACAGGGGGCTCTACGAGCAGTACTTC
v_call: TRBV18
j_call: TRBJ2-7
d_call: TRBD1
cdr3_length: 14
clone_size: medium-sized

cdr3_aa: CSVASAGGAYEQYF
cdr3_nt: TGCAGCGTTGCCTCGGCAGGGGGCGCGTACGAGCAGTACTTC
v_call: TRBV29-1
j_call: TRBJ2-7
d_call: TRBD1
cdr3_length: 14
clone_size: once

cdr3_aa: CASSQVAARGTQYF
cdr3_nt: TGTGCCAGCAGCCAAGTGGCAGCGAGAGGGACCCAGTACTTC
v_call: TRBV14
j_call: TRBJ2-5
d_call: .
cdr3_length: 14
clone_size: .

cdr3_aa: CASSLGTGSGYTF
cdr3_nt: TGTGCCAGCAGCTTGGGGACAGGGAGTGGCTACACCTTC
v_call: TRBV7-2
j_call: TRBJ1-2
d_call: TRBD1
cdr3_length: 13
clone_size: many

cdr3_aa: CASSPRPGGDYGYTF
cdr3_nt: TGTGCCAGTAGCCCACGTCCAGGGGGAGATTATGGCTACACCTTC
v_call: TRBV19
j_call: TRBJ1-2
d_call: TRBD1
cdr3_length: 15
clone_size: .

cdr3_aa: CASSEARQTAGYTF
cdr3_nt: TGTGCCAGCAGTGAAGCGCGGCAGACCGCGGGCTACACCTTC
v_call: TRBV2
j_call: TRBJ1-2
d_call: .
cdr3_length: 14
clone_size: .

cdr3_aa: CASRMGTGNSPLHF
cdr3_nt: TGTGCCAGCAGAATGGGGACAGGGAATTCACCCCTCCACTTT
v_call: TRBV6-4
j_call: TRBJ1-6
d_call: TRBD1
cdr3_length: 14
clone_size: once

cdr3_aa: CASRATGRGGNEQFF
cdr3_nt: TGTGCCAGTAGGGCCACCGGCAGGGGGGGCAATGAGCAGTTCTTC
v_call: TRBV19
j_call: TRBJ2-1
d_call: .
cdr3_length: 15
clone_size: .

cdr3_aa: CASSVDLGGYEQYF
cdr3_nt: TGTGCCAGCAGCGTAGATTTAGGAGGCTACGAGCAGTACTTC
v_call: TRBV9
j_call: TRBJ2-7
d_call: .
cdr3_length: 14
clone_size: .

cdr3_aa: CASSLRGQGVSPLHF
cdr3_nt: TGTGCCAGCAGCTTGAGGGGTCAGGGGGTTTCACCCCTCCACTTT
v_call: TRBV5-5
j_call: TRBJ1-6
d_call: TRBD1
cdr3_length: 15
clone_size: .

cdr3_aa: CASSLSGYPYEQYF
cdr3_nt: TGTGCCAGCAGTTTATCAGGGTACCCCTACGAGCAGTACTTC
v_call: TRBV27
j_call: TRBJ2-7
d_call: .
cdr3_length: 14
clone_size: .

cdr3_aa: CASRKTGVLNTEAFF
cdr3_nt: TGTGCCAGTAGGAAGACAGGGGTCTTGAACACTGAAGCTTTCTTT
v_call: TRBV19
j_call: TRBJ1-1
d_call: TRBD1
cdr3_length: 15
clone_size: once